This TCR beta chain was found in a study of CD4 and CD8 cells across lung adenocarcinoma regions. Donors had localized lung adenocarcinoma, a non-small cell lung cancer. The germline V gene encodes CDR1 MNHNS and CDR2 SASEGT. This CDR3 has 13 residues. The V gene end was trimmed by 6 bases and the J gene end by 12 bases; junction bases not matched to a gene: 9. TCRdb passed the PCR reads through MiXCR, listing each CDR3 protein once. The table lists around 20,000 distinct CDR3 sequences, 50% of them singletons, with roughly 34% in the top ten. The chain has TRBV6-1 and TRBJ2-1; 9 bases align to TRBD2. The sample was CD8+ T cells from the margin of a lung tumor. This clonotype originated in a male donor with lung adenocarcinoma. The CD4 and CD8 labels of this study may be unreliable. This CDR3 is CASSSYLAGPQFF. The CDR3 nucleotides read TGTGCCAGCAGCTCCTATCTAGCGGGACCGCAGTTCTTC.